A selection of T cell receptor beta chains follows, all from one sample in a study of T-cell memory formation after mild COVID-19. TCRdb re-called the 5' RACE reads through MiXCR, storing one row per CDR3 protein. The table includes about 200,000 distinct CDR3 sequences, about 18% detected once. The specimen sequenced was PBMCs or a T cell subset sorted from them (not recorded which). These receptors all stem from an adult woman who had mild COVID-19 (a few samples of this study predate the infection). Cell type and time point are not known. CDR3s include the opening cysteine and the closing phenylalanine or tryptophan. The order of the fields is clone size, D gene, V gene, J gene, CDR3 protein, CDR3 DNA. D genes are given only for firm matches. Rows give clone size only sometimes, using once, few, many, or a class for an expanded clone.

clone_size: -; d_call: -; v_call: TRBV10-2; j_call: TRBJ1-1; cdr3_aa: CASSERLTLNTEAFF; cdr3_nt: TGCGCCAGCAGTGAAAGACTGACCCTGAACACTGAAGCTTTCTTT
clone_size: few; d_call: -; v_call: TRBV3-1; j_call: TRBJ2-3; cdr3_aa: CASSQPGADTQYF; cdr3_nt: TGTGCCAGCAGCCAACCAGGGGCAGATACGCAGTATTTT
clone_size: -; d_call: -; v_call: TRBV30; j_call: TRBJ1-5; cdr3_aa: CAWGGQSNQPQHF; cdr3_nt: TGTGCCTGGGGCGGACAGAGCAATCAGCCCCAGCATTTT
clone_size: -; d_call: TRBD1; v_call: TRBV7-2; j_call: TRBJ1-5; cdr3_aa: CASSRTGSNSNQPQHF; cdr3_nt: TGTGCCAGCAGCCGGACAGGGAGCAATTCCAATCAGCCCCAGCATTTT
clone_size: -; d_call: TRBD1; v_call: TRBV2; j_call: TRBJ2-2; cdr3_aa: CASSNYRGTGELFF; cdr3_nt: TGTGCCAGCAGTAATTACAGGGGCACCGGGGAGCTGTTTTTT
clone_size: -; d_call: -; v_call: TRBV20-1; j_call: TRBJ2-2; cdr3_aa: CSARVGQNTGELFF; cdr3_nt: TGCAGTGCTAGAGTCGGCCAGAACACCGGGGAGCTGTTTTTT
clone_size: -; d_call: -; v_call: TRBV27; j_call: TRBJ1-6; cdr3_aa: CASSLEGFLRNSPLHF; cdr3_nt: TGTGCCAGCAGTTTGGAGGGTTTTTTGCGCAATTCACCCCTCCACTTT
clone_size: -; d_call: TRBD2; v_call: TRBV29-1; j_call: TRBJ2-3; cdr3_aa: CSVRGLAGHPDTQYF; cdr3_nt: TGCAGCGTCCGCGGACTAGCGGGGCATCCAGATACGCAGTATTTT
clone_size: few; d_call: TRBD1; v_call: TRBV7-9; j_call: TRBJ2-7; cdr3_aa: CASSLITGDEQYF; cdr3_nt: TGTGCCAGCAGCCTAATTACAGGGGACGAGCAGTACTTC
clone_size: -; d_call: -; v_call: TRBV7-2; j_call: TRBJ2-7; cdr3_aa: CASSLQTVPSYEQYF; cdr3_nt: TGTGCCAGCAGCTTACAAACAGTTCCTTCCTACGAGCAGTACTTC
clone_size: few; d_call: TRBD1; v_call: TRBV5-1; j_call: TRBJ1-6; cdr3_aa: CASSKTGGQQSPLHF; cdr3_nt: TGCGCCAGCAGCAAGACAGGGGGGCAACAATCACCCCTCCACTTT
clone_size: many; d_call: -; v_call: TRBV2; j_call: TRBJ1-5; cdr3_aa: CASTVLRNQPQHF; cdr3_nt: TGTGCCAGCACCGTTCTTAGGAATCAGCCCCAGCATTTT
clone_size: -; d_call: TRBD2; v_call: TRBV4-3; j_call: TRBJ2-7; cdr3_aa: CASSQGLAGSTYEQYF; cdr3_nt: TGCGCCAGCAGCCAAGGTCTAGCGGGATCTACCTACGAGCAGTACTTC
clone_size: few; d_call: TRBD1; v_call: TRBV12-3/TRBV12-4; j_call: TRBJ1-5; cdr3_aa: CASRGGQGLGTQPQHF; cdr3_nt: TGTGCCAGCAGGGGGGGACAGGGATTGGGAACTCAGCCCCAGCATTTT
clone_size: few; d_call: TRBD1; v_call: TRBV7-9; j_call: TRBJ1-1; cdr3_aa: CASRKNGQGGTEAFF; cdr3_nt: TGTGCCAGCAGAAAGAATGGACAGGGTGGGACTGAAGCTTTCTTT
clone_size: -; d_call: -; v_call: TRBV20-1; j_call: TRBJ1-5; cdr3_aa: CSARLGQPNQPQHF; cdr3_nt: TGCAGTGCTAGATTAGGACAACCAAATCAGCCCCAGCATTTT
clone_size: few; d_call: TRBD1; v_call: TRBV27; j_call: TRBJ2-7; cdr3_aa: CASSSGGPGEQYF; cdr3_nt: TGTGCCAGCAGTTCAGGGGGCCCGGGGGAGCAGTACTTC
clone_size: many; d_call: TRBD2; v_call: TRBV5-1; j_call: TRBJ2-1; cdr3_aa: CASSLSGGNTYNEQFF; cdr3_nt: TGCGCCAGCAGCTTGAGCGGGGGGAACACCTACAATGAGCAGTTCTTC
clone_size: -; d_call: TRBD2; v_call: TRBV5-4; j_call: TRBJ2-5; cdr3_aa: CASSGRSGGQETQYF; cdr3_nt: TGTGCCAGCAGCGGGAGGAGCGGGGGTCAAGAGACCCAGTACTTC
clone_size: many; d_call: -; v_call: TRBV5-1; j_call: TRBJ1-2; cdr3_aa: CASSDTSGYGYTF; cdr3_nt: TGCGCCAGCAGCGACACGTCAGGCTATGGCTACACCTTC
clone_size: few; d_call: TRBD1; v_call: TRBV6-5; j_call: TRBJ1-2; cdr3_aa: CASSRTGSYGYTF; cdr3_nt: TGTGCCAGCAGTCGGACAGGCTCCTATGGCTACACCTTC
clone_size: few; d_call: -; v_call: TRBV12-3/TRBV12-4; j_call: TRBJ2-1; cdr3_aa: CASSYARQSQFF; cdr3_nt: TGTGCCAGCAGTTATGCTAGGCAGTCACAGTTCTTC
clone_size: few; d_call: TRBD1; v_call: TRBV5-5; j_call: TRBJ1-2; cdr3_aa: CASSPGQADYGYTF; cdr3_nt: TGTGCCAGCAGCCCGGGACAGGCTGACTATGGCTACACCTTC
clone_size: few; d_call: TRBD1; v_call: TRBV9; j_call: TRBJ1-2; cdr3_aa: CASSLRTGSTNYGYTF; cdr3_nt: TGTGCCAGCAGCTTGCGGACAGGAAGTACTAACTATGGCTACACCTTC
clone_size: few; d_call: -; v_call: TRBV20-1; j_call: TRBJ2-3; cdr3_aa: CSAIVAAGDGDTQYF; cdr3_nt: TGCAGTGCTATTGTCGCGGCAGGGGATGGAGATACGCAGTATTTT
clone_size: few; d_call: -; v_call: TRBV5-1; j_call: TRBJ1-1; cdr3_aa: CASRVAGTSNTEAFF; cdr3_nt: TGCGCCAGCAGGGTGGCAGGGACCTCGAACACTGAAGCTTTCTTT
clone_size: -; d_call: -; v_call: TRBV21-1; j_call: TRBJ2-7; cdr3_aa: CASSKGSGVMQVTPLSYEQYF; cdr3_nt: TGTGCCAGCAGCAAAGGGTCGGGGGTGATGCAGGTCACTCCTCTTAGCTACGAGCAGTACTTC
clone_size: -; d_call: TRBD2; v_call: TRBV9; j_call: TRBJ2-5; cdr3_aa: CASSGSGGVQETQYF; cdr3_nt: TGTGCCAGCAGCGGTAGCGGGGGGGTCCAAGAGACCCAGTACTTC
clone_size: -; d_call: -; v_call: TRBV6-1; j_call: TRBJ1-2; cdr3_aa: CASSEYPGVNYGYTF; cdr3_nt: TGTGCCAGCAGTGAATACCCAGGGGTTAACTATGGCTACACCTTC
clone_size: -; d_call: -; v_call: TRBV10-3; j_call: TRBJ1-1; cdr3_aa: CAISGSGGNREAFF; cdr3_nt: TGTGCCATCAGTGGGTCGGGGGGCAATAGGGAAGCTTTCTTT
clone_size: many; d_call: TRBD2; v_call: TRBV14; j_call: TRBJ2-1; cdr3_aa: CASSQFQGVAGARSHNEQFF; cdr3_nt: TGTGCCAGCAGCCAATTCCAGGGGGTAGCGGGGGCCCGATCTCACAATGAGCAGTTCTTC
clone_size: -; d_call: -; v_call: TRBV4-1; j_call: TRBJ2-2; cdr3_aa: CASSQDLSWQPGDTGELFF; cdr3_nt: TGCGCCAGCAGCCAAGATTTGAGTTGGCAGCCGGGGGACACCGGGGAGCTGTTTTTT
clone_size: -; d_call: -; v_call: TRBV2; j_call: TRBJ2-3; cdr3_aa: CASRESDTQYF; cdr3_nt: TGTGCCAGCAGAGAGTCAGATACGCAGTATTTT
clone_size: -; d_call: TRBD1; v_call: TRBV4-1; j_call: TRBJ1-2; cdr3_aa: CASSQIFAGTAFGYTF; cdr3_nt: TGCGCCAGCAGCCAAATTTTCGCCGGGACAGCCTTCGGCTACACCTTC
clone_size: -; d_call: -; v_call: TRBV6-4; j_call: TRBJ2-7; cdr3_aa: CASGRPYEQYF; cdr3_nt: TGTGCCTCCGGCAGACCTTACGAGCAGTACTTC
clone_size: -; d_call: -; v_call: TRBV6-5; j_call: TRBJ2-1; cdr3_aa: CASRRRNEQFF; cdr3_nt: TGTGCCAGCAGGAGGAGGAATGAGCAGTTCTTC
clone_size: -; d_call: -; v_call: TRBV7-9; j_call: TRBJ2-1; cdr3_aa: CASSPLVGYGGEYNEQFF; cdr3_nt: TGTGCCAGCAGCCCTCTAGTCGGATATGGCGGGGAATACAATGAGCAGTTCTTC
clone_size: -; d_call: -; v_call: TRBV9; j_call: TRBJ1-1; cdr3_aa: CASSLDRSTEAFF; cdr3_nt: TGTGCCAGCAGCCTAGACAGGAGCACTGAAGCTTTCTTT
clone_size: few; d_call: -; v_call: TRBV6-6; j_call: TRBJ1-4; cdr3_aa: CASSYRVMDEKLFF; cdr3_nt: TGTGCCAGCAGTTACAGGGTAATGGATGAAAAACTGTTTTTT
clone_size: few; d_call: -; v_call: TRBV10-3; j_call: TRBJ2-1; cdr3_aa: CATRGNEQFF; cdr3_nt: TGTGCCACTAGGGGTAATGAGCAGTTCTTC
clone_size: few; d_call: -; v_call: TRBV15; j_call: TRBJ2-5; cdr3_aa: CATGSVAVGRRETQYF; cdr3_nt: TGTGCCACCGGGTCTGTGGCAGTCGGTAGGAGAGAGACCCAGTACTTC
clone_size: -; d_call: -; v_call: TRBV18; j_call: TRBJ2-1; cdr3_aa: CASSPTGPSFF; cdr3_nt: TGTGCCAGCTCACCAACGGGTCCTAGTTTCTTC
clone_size: -; d_call: TRBD1; v_call: TRBV4-1; j_call: TRBJ1-2; cdr3_aa: CASSQEGTADNYGYTF; cdr3_nt: TGCGCCAGCAGCCAAGAAGGGACAGCAGATAACTATGGCTACACCTTC
clone_size: -; d_call: -; v_call: TRBV5-1; j_call: TRBJ2-7; cdr3_aa: CASSLSFDEQYF; cdr3_nt: TGCGCCAGCAGCTTGAGTTTCGACGAGCAGTACTTC
clone_size: -; d_call: TRBD1; v_call: TRBV10-3; j_call: TRBJ1-1; cdr3_aa: CATGQGATTTEAFF; cdr3_nt: TGTGCCACCGGACAGGGGGCAACTACCACTGAAGCTTTCTTT
clone_size: few; d_call: TRBD1; v_call: TRBV29-1; j_call: TRBJ2-7; cdr3_aa: CSVAPRQGVSYEQYF; cdr3_nt: TGCAGCGTTGCCCCTCGACAGGGGGTTTCCTACGAGCAGTACTTC
clone_size: few; d_call: TRBD1; v_call: TRBV5-1; j_call: TRBJ2-5; cdr3_aa: CASSLGTGAQETQYF; cdr3_nt: TGCGCCAGCAGCTTGGGGACAGGGGCTCAAGAGACCCAGTACTTC
clone_size: -; d_call: -; v_call: TRBV24-1; j_call: TRBJ2-2; cdr3_aa: CATSDTGELFF; cdr3_nt: TGTGCCACCAGTGATACCGGGGAGCTGTTTTTT
clone_size: few; d_call: -; v_call: TRBV29-1; j_call: TRBJ2-5; cdr3_aa: CSVEDDLGVETQYF; cdr3_nt: TGCAGCGTTGAAGATGATCTCGGGGTTGAGACCCAGTACTTC
clone_size: few; d_call: TRBD2; v_call: TRBV6-5; j_call: TRBJ2-7; cdr3_aa: CASRGTSGSYEQYF; cdr3_nt: TGTGCCAGCAGGGGGACTAGCGGGAGTTACGAGCAGTACTTC
clone_size: -; d_call: -; v_call: TRBV6-2/TRBV6-3; j_call: TRBJ1-2; cdr3_aa: CASSHAGAGYTF; cdr3_nt: TGTGCCAGCAGCCACGCGGGGGCCGGCTACACCTTC
clone_size: -; d_call: TRBD1; v_call: TRBV7-2; j_call: TRBJ1-2; cdr3_aa: CASSTGTGLSTNYGYTF; cdr3_nt: TGTGCCAGCAGCACTGGGACAGGGCTCTCCACTAACTATGGCTACACCTTC
clone_size: -; d_call: TRBD1; v_call: TRBV7-9; j_call: TRBJ2-7; cdr3_aa: CASSPGTGFHEQYF; cdr3_nt: TGTGCCAGCAGTCCCGGGACAGGTTTCCACGAGCAGTACTTC
clone_size: -; d_call: -; v_call: TRBV3-1; j_call: TRBJ2-7; cdr3_aa: CASSADWGPRVSYEQYF; cdr3_nt: TGTGCCAGCAGCGCTGACTGGGGACCCCGAGTATCCTACGAGCAGTACTTC
clone_size: -; d_call: -; v_call: TRBV6-6; j_call: TRBJ2-7; cdr3_aa: CASSYSEAYEQYF; cdr3_nt: TGTGCCAGCAGTTACTCCGAGGCATACGAGCAGTACTTC
clone_size: many; d_call: -; v_call: TRBV7-2; j_call: TRBJ2-5; cdr3_aa: CASSQRTGRVETQYF; cdr3_nt: TGTGCCAGCAGCCAACGGACAGGGAGGGTAGAGACCCAGTACTTC